This TCR beta chain was profiled in a study of CD8 T cells in Susac syndrome. CDR1 and CDR2 (germline): SNHLY, FYNNEI. The CDR3 spans 12 residues. Trimming took off 5 bases at V and 7 bases at J, with 9 bases between the two ends. RNA in amounts of 0.5 to 1 ug was reverse transcribed with random hexamers. Across 54 Vbeta and 13 Jbeta, TCR beta CDR3 was amplified with immunoSEQ multiplex PCR. Each CDR3 protein is one row after TCRdb ran MiXCR on the immunoSEQ multiplex PCR reads. The sample lists about 150,000 distinct CDR3 sequences; over 85% were seen once. The authors negatively isolated CD8+ and CD4+ T cells and FACS-enriched TEMRA cells.

The chain couples TRBV2 to TRBJ2-1; D gene uncertain. Sequencing was performed on CD8+ T cells from PBMCs. The TCR sequence derives from a human donor with multiple sclerosis. The CDR3 DNA reads as TGTGCCAGCAGTCTCGACGGGAATGAGCAGTTCTTC. Its protein is CASSLDGNEQFF.